This T cell receptor beta chain is from a study of T cells in Graves' hyperthyroidism and ophthalmopathy. Study information: Upon initial diagnosis and before any treatment, peripheral blood was collected.

Amplification of TCR beta CDR3 regions used RNA as the template. Primed by the HTBI set, a first-round RT-PCR was run on the TCR CDR3. TCRdb re-derived calls from the multiplex PCR reads in MiXCR, one entry per CDR3 protein. The table includes 250,000 to 300,000 distinct CDR3 sequences, about 19% detected once. Study-level points and caveats: Most clonotypes expanded in the thyroid (above 0.001) were also present in blood.

This clonotype was found many times. No antigen is known for it. There are 13 residues in the CDR3. V was cut by 0 bases and J by 5 bases, with 8 bases left in between. Germline CDR1 reads LGHDT; CDR2 reads YNNKEL (reference sequence). The V and J genes are TRBV3-1 and TRBJ2-7, with D unresolved. The clonotype originates from a man between 45 and 60 years old with Graves' ophthalmopathy. Sequencing was performed on blood. CDR3 amino acids: CASSQETPDEQYF. As DNA, the CDR3 is TGTGCCAGCAGCCAAGAAACCCCCGACGAGCAGTACTTC.